This TCR beta chain appears in the sequencing data of a study of blood T cell repertoires in COVID-19 (dated by TCRdb to 2020 to 2021). Background on the whole study: Collaborator samples came from the United States, Italy and Spain and covered acute and convalescent phases of COVID-19. Samples came from the ongoing ImmuneRACE study (first 160 participants) plus 1,254 subjects from 6 global collaborators. Deeply sampled blood TCRbeta repertoires from subjects exposed to, actively infected with, or recovered from COVID-19 were included in the dataset. A de-identified subject ID, COVID-19 status, age in years and sex were almost always included in the sample metadata. The material from the prospective study consisted of cDNA or gDNA derived from T cells, B-cell-depleted T cells, or PBMCs. The repertoires were made available in a free public database intended to serve as a resource for research on the immune response to SARS-CoV-2. Where available, HLA class I and class II types were taken from metadata supplied by the sample provider and were not determined by assay-based typing. What the research found in general, with its limitations: How much clinical and demographic metadata was included differed by source and by participant, and the metadata was provided uncurated.

Participants in the prospective study were aged roughly 18 to 100 years, lived in 20 to 25 United States geographic areas, and enrolled through a virtual design. Cohort assignment in the prospective study relied on participant-reported clinical history from a screening survey and a study questionnaire. Recovered participants in ImmuneRACE Cohort 3 were defined by two consecutive negative NP/OP PCR tests, clearance by a healthcare professional, or resolution of symptoms. In the prospective study, mobile phlebotomists collected whole blood, serum and a nasopharyngeal or oropharyngeal swab from each participant. Prospective study participants could optionally give additional blood draws and questionnaires over an approximately 2-month period. Prospective study blood samples were shipped either frozen or at room temperature before DNA extraction. Remarks on this clone: Its binding antigen is unknown. No base-level quality is on record; no much larger clone is a single base apart.

Via the germline V gene, CDR1 is ENHRY and CDR2 SYGVKD. Trimming at the junction amounts to 0 bases on V and 5 bases on J, and the germline ends lie 10 bases apart. From its cysteine to its phenylalanine, the CDR3 spans 14 amino acids. CDR3 DNA only is kept here, 42 bases in frame from base 1. The immunoSEQ Assay, a bias-controlled multiplex PCR, was used to amplify TCRbeta CDR3 regions from genomic DNA. Per the source publication's procedure: Within the assay, amplification of reference gene primers was used to estimate how many nucleated cells each sample contained. To quantify the absolute abundance of each unique TCRbeta CDR3 rearrangement, sequence reads were collapsed and filtered. For each sample, productive Simpson clonality was calculated as the square root of Simpson's diversity index over productive rearrangements. Sourced from immuneACCESS, this table was stored by TCRdb with only in-frame sequences that have V and J called. A share of the clones is absent; for the studies checked, an unresolved V gene accounts for under half, and the remainder has no known explanation. V and J calls and clone size are given by that table; D and trimming were obtained from the DNA. Here the sample has about 270,000 clones; roughly nine tenths occur a single time. About 2.2% of the sample is in the top ten clones.

Source material: PBMCs or T cells enriched from blood (not recorded which). The chain is encoded by TRBV10-3 joined to TRBJ1-1; too little of a D gene remains to name it. The sequence derives from a woman in her late teens or twenties who had recovered from COVID-19. The DNA sequence reads TGTGCCATCAGTGAGTCGTTGCGGGTTACTGAAGCTTTCTTT. Translation gives CAISESLRVTEAFF.